At least ten counts were recorded for the clone carrying this TCR beta chain. Its antigen is undetermined. This sample was taken from a study of T cells in Graves' hyperthyroidism and ophthalmopathy. Findings and limits, study-wide: Most clonotypes expanded in the thyroid (above 0.001) were also present in blood.

From RNA transcripts, TCR beta CDR3 regions were amplified. HTBI primers were employed in a first-round RT-PCR of the TCR CDR3. TCRdb re-called the multiplex PCR reads with MiXCR, one entry per CDR3 protein. The sample has more than 300,000 distinct CDR3 sequences, 13% to 15% seen once. This CDR3 contains 11 residues. Germline CDR1 reads GTSNPN; CDR2 reads SVGIG (reference sequence). V lost 0 bases and J lost 8, with 4 bases in between. Thyroid ultrasound, orbital computed tomography, clinical symptoms, and serum thyroxine and TRAb underpinned diagnoses. The rearrangement joins TRBV30 to TRBJ1-4; no reliable D call. This receptor was identified in a woman in her thirties with Graves' ophthalmopathy. Material: blood. The CDR3 nucleotides are TGTGCCTGGAGTGTACGCGAAAAACTGTTTTTT. Translation gives CAWSVREKLFF.